This note documents a single T cell receptor (beta chain) sequence. The record originates from a study of cytomegalovirus exposure and HLA in healthy donors. Vbeta (60) and Jbeta (13) primers were used in the PCR. Assay used: immunoSEQ multiplex PCR; TCRdb lists only in-frame clones, some missing. This sample has about 97,000 clones; approximately 87% occur once, and the top ten carry roughly 2.6%. The length of the CDR3 is 15 residues. Germline-derived CDR1 and CDR2 are SEHNR and FQNEAQ (reference sequence). The ends were cut back, 0 bases at V and 1 base at J, with 9 bases in the middle. J is TRBJ1-2 and V is TRBV7-9, with D perhaps matching TRBD1 (5 bases). The TCR originated in a man aged 35-49 years in good health and CMV-seronegative. Sequenced: PBMCs. CDR3 sequence reads: CASSLAGGDNYGYTF. The CDR3, as DNA: TGTGCCAGCAGCTTAGCGGGAGGGGATAACTATGGCTACACCTTC.